These 24 T cell receptor beta chains were sequenced from one sample in a study of T-cell memory formation after mild COVID-19. Using its own MiXCR run on the 5' RACE reads, TCRdb lists one record per CDR3 protein. The sample has about 150,000 distinct CDR3 sequences; 13% are singletons. The sequencing input was PBMCs or a T cell subset sorted from them (not recorded which). Receptor source: a man between 18 and 29 years old who had mild COVID-19 (a few samples of this study predate the infection). Cell type and time point are not known.

The table lists this clonotype with a few counts. The chain recombines TRBV5-1 with TRBJ2-7; 7 bases are a match to TRBD1. The V and J ends lost 4 bases and 1 base, in that order; junction bases with no gene match: 5. CDR3 length: 14 residues. Germline V gene sequence: CDR1 SGHRS, CDR2 YFSETQ. DNA of the CDR3: TGCGCCAGCAGCCGACAGGGAAGTTCCTACGAGCAGTACTTC. Protein: CASSRQGSSYEQYF.

This clonotype was observed a handful of times. The chain couples TRBV27 to TRBJ1-1; TRBD1 is a possible D gene (5 bases). V was trimmed by 5 bases and J by 6 bases, leaving 16 bases between them. The CDR3 has 14 amino acids. Per germline, CDR1 MNHEY and CDR2 SMNVEV (reference sequence). The CDR3 DNA reads TGTGCCAGCAGTCCCCTCGTGGGGACGTCTGAAGCTTTCTTT. Translation gives CASSPLVGTSEAFF.

The chain is built from TRBV12-3 or TRBV12-4 and TRBJ2-7; D may be TRBD1 (5 bases). The CDR3 is made up of 13 amino acids. Between the trimmed V and J ends, which lost 7 bases and 0 bases, there was a span of 10 bases. The CDR3 is CASKGQSSYEQYF. The DNA for the CDR3 is TGTGCCAGCAAGGGGCAGAGCTCCTACGAGCAGTACTTC.

This chain joins TRBV20-1 and TRBJ1-6; D is unclear. V was shortened by 3 bases and J by 4 bases, with 4 bases between the two germline ends. The CDR3 contains 12 residues. Per the germline V gene, CDR1 is DFQATT and CDR2 is SNEGSKA (reference sequence). CDR3 residues: CSARGYNSPLHF. DNA of the CDR3: TGCAGTGCTAGGGGGTATAATTCACCCCTCCACTTT.

This clonotype has more than one count but fewer than ten. The V call is TRBV5-1, the J call TRBJ2-7; 9 nucleotides line up with TRBD1. J was trimmed by 1 base and V by 4 bases; bases with no gene match: 6. The CDR3 is made up of 15 amino acids. Germline CDR1 and CDR2: SGHRS and YFSETQ. CDR3 protein: CASSGGGQGSYEQYF. The CDR3, as DNA: TGCGCCAGCAGCGGGGGAGGACAGGGGTCCTACGAGCAGTACTTC.

This chain links TRBV11-3 with TRBJ2-1, with 10 nucleotides matching TRBD2. The CDR3 has 14 amino acids. The J segment lost 5 bases and the V segment lost 7 bases, leaving 5 bases of the junction unmatched. Per germline, CDR1 SGHNT and CDR2 YENEEA. This CDR3 reads CASKGGTSDNEQFF. As DNA, the CDR3 is TGTGCCAGCAAGGGAGGGACTAGCGACAATGAGCAGTTCTTC.

The chain recombines TRBV7-2 with TRBJ2-3; 7 nucleotides match TRBD2. Germline V lookup: CDR1 SGHTA, CDR2 FQGNSA. The J segment lost 3 bases and the V segment lost 5 bases, leaving 5 bases of the junction unmatched. The CDR3 has 14 residues. Written as DNA, the CDR3 is TGTGCCAGCAGCCGAGCGGGGACTACAGATACGCAGTATTTT. Protein: CASSRAGTTDTQYF.

This clonotype was counted only a few times. The chain couples TRBV11-2 to TRBJ2-5; D is ambiguous. CDR3 length: 14 amino acids. Germline values: CDR1 SGHAT, CDR2 FQNNGV. Trimming pared 2 bases from V and 6 bases from J, leaving 13 bases between. CDR3 bases: TGTGCCAGCAGCTTAATGTCCACGTTGCAGACCCAGTACTTC. Protein: CASSLMSTLQTQYF.

The table lists this clonotype with a few counts. The rearrangement uses TRBV29-1 and TRBJ2-5; no clear D. The CDR3 is made up of 12 amino acids. The V end lost 7 bases, the J end lost 2 bases, and 11 bases lay between the germline ends. CDR1 and CDR2 from the germline V gene are SQVTM and ANQGSEA. DNA for the CDR3: TGCAGCGCCAAGTCAGAGCAAGAGACCCAGTACTTC. This translates into CSAKSEQETQYF.

The chain carries TRBV7-2 and TRBJ1-5; D might be TRBD1 (6 bases). With 7 bases removed from V and 0 bases from J, the gap between germline ends came to 10 bases. Germline V gives CDR1 SGHTA, CDR2 FQGNSA. This CDR3 is built from 14 residues. Written as DNA, the CDR3 is TGTGCCAGCACCTGGACAGATAGCAATCAGCCCCAGCATTTT. This sequence encodes CASTWTDSNQPQHF.

The chain is built from TRBV5-4 and TRBJ2-2; perhaps TRBD1 as D (6 bases). Per germline, CDR1 SGHNT and CDR2 YYREEE (reference sequence). This CDR3 has 12 amino acids. Trimming took off 4 bases at V and 5 bases at J, with 6 bases between the two ends. The CDR3 protein is CASSQGTGELFF. The CDR3 DNA is TGTGCCAGCAGCCAGGGGACCGGGGAGCTGTTTTTT.

This rearrangement joins TRBV20-1 to TRBJ2-3; the D is unclear. Looked up from germline, CDR1 is DFQATT and CDR2 is SNEGSKA (reference sequence). This CDR3 has 14 residues. The CDR3 nucleotides read TGCAGCCCTCGGAGTAGATGGGGCACAGATACGCAGTATTTT. The encoded protein is CSPRSRWGTDTQYF.

This clonotype was recorded at least ten times. V gene TRBV7-3 combines with J gene TRBJ2-5; weak D call: TRBD1 (7 bases). Germline V gene sequence: CDR1 SGHTA, CDR2 FQGTGA. The CDR3 contains 13 residues. V was clipped by 4 bases and J by 5 bases, with 11 bases between them. Here the CDR3 reads CASSSQGGETQYF. Written as DNA, the CDR3 is TGTGCCAGCAGCTCCCAGGGGGGCGAGACCCAGTACTTC.

This clonotype has only a few counts. V usage is TRBV7-9 and J usage is TRBJ1-3; D is undetermined. The germline V and J ends were trimmed by 2 bases and 0 bases, with 8 bases remaining between them. The germline V gene has CDR1 SEHNR and CDR2 FQNEAQ (reference sequence). CDR3 length: 15 residues. The CDR3 is CASSLSVRSGNTIYF. CDR3 nucleotides: TGTGCCAGCAGCTTATCAGTCCGCTCTGGAAACACCATATATTTT.

This clonotype was picked up a small number of times. This chain joins TRBV6-2 or TRBV6-3 and TRBJ1-2; D perhaps matches TRBD1 (5 bases). The CDR3 contains 14 residues. V was pared by 6 bases and J by 8 bases, with 19 bases between. Germline V gene sequence: CDR1 MNHEY, CDR2 SVGEGT. The CDR3 here is CASSTRTGREGYTF. CDR3 in DNA: TGTGCCAGCAGCACCCGAACAGGCCGCGAGGGCTACACCTTC.

The count of this clonotype is one. This rearrangement joins TRBV18 to TRBJ1-1, with a tentative D call TRBD1 (6 bases). V was trimmed by 3 bases and J by 6 bases, leaving 17 bases between them. There are 15 residues in the CDR3. Germline-derived CDR1 and CDR2 are KGHSH and LQKENI. The CDR3 nucleotides are TGTGCCAGCTCACCTCCCACAGGGAGGAGGTCTGAAGCTTTCTTT. Translating it yields CASSPPTGRRSEAFF.

The CDR3 region is CASSQDLTPQWAQHF. The CDR3 DNA follows: TGCGCCAGCAGCCAAGATCTCACGCCCCAATGGGCCCAGCATTTT. The chain has TRBV4-3 and TRBJ1-5, with D unresolved. Looked up from germline, CDR1 is LGHNA and CDR2 is YSLEER. Trimming removed 0 bases at V and 11 bases at J, with 17 bases between. The CDR3 contains 15 residues.

The J gene is TRBJ2-2, the V gene TRBV11-2, with 9 positions matching TRBD1. Germline V gene lookup returns CDR1 SGHAT and CDR2 FQNNGV. V shed 0 bases, J shed 4 bases, and the junction held 9 bases outside the gene matches. The CDR3 has 18 residues. This CDR3 is CASSLDPGQGTSTGELFF. The CDR3 DNA follows: TGTGCCAGCAGCTTAGACCCAGGACAGGGGACCTCCACCGGGGAGCTGTTTTTT.

The J gene is TRBJ1-2, the V gene TRBV4-3; 10 bases agree with TRBD1. Trimming removed 4 bases from V and 4 bases from J; junction bases left unmatched: 6. This CDR3 is built from 15 residues. The germline V gene has CDR1 LGHNA and CDR2 YSLEER. For the CDR3, the DNA is TGCGCCAGCAGCCGCGACAGGGGGCTAAGCTATGGCTACACCTTC. Translated, it gives CASSRDRGLSYGYTF.

This clonotype was detected a few times. V is TRBV5-1 and J is TRBJ1-4; D gene unclear. CDR3 length equals 15 residues. Germline lookup yields CDR1 SGHRS and CDR2 YFSETQ. V was clipped by 0 bases and J by 8 bases, with 14 bases between them. The CDR3 bases are TGCGCCAGCAGCTTGGATGGCCGGGTAGGGGAAAAACTGTTTTTT. It translates to CASSLDGRVGEKLFF.

The chain links TRBV5-1 to TRBJ2-3, with 10 positions matching TRBD1. Germline V gene lookup returns CDR1 SGHRS and CDR2 YFSETQ. The CDR3 spans 15 residues. The J segment lost 3 bases and the V segment lost 4 bases, leaving 5 bases of the junction unmatched. In DNA, the CDR3 is TGCGCCAGCAGCCCCGACAGGGGGCTAACAGATACGCAGTATTTT. Translated: CASSPDRGLTDTQYF.

DNA for the CDR3: TGCGCCAGCAGCCAAACGGGACTAGCGGGGGGGCGGGGCCAAGAGACCCAGTACTTC. It codes for CASSQTGLAGGRGQETQYF. The chain recombines TRBV4-3 with TRBJ2-5, with 16 bases aligning to TRBD2. Per germline, CDR1 LGHNA and CDR2 YSLEER. The CDR3 length is 19 residues. V gave up 2 bases and J gave up 1 base; unmatched junction bases: 7.

CDR3 sequence: CASSRLLAGGTGELFF. CDR3 nucleotides: TGTGCCAGCAGCCGTCTACTAGCGGGGGGCACCGGGGAGCTGTTTTTT. V and J are TRBV14 and TRBJ2-2; TRBD2 matches 12 bases. V dropped 4 bases and J dropped 4; count of bases not matched to a gene: 4. CDR1 is SGHDN, CDR2 FVKESK, per germline. The CDR3 is 16 residues long.

V usage is TRBV7-2 and J usage is TRBJ1-5; D remains unclear. V dropped 1 base and J dropped 6 bases, with 7 bases sitting between them. The CDR3 totals 13 residues. Germline V gene data show CDR1 as SGHTA and CDR2 as FQGNSA. The CDR3 spells CASSLGSAQPQHF. For the CDR3, the DNA is TGTGCCAGCAGCTTAGGGAGCGCTCAGCCCCAGCATTTT. The complete variable domain, with remaining parts taken from reference TRBV7-2 and TRBJ1-5, reads GAGVSQSPSNKVTEKGKDVELRCDPISGHTALYWYRQSLGQGLEFLIYFQGNSAPDKSGLPSDRFSAERTGGSVSTLTIQRTQQEDSAVYLCASSLGSAQPQHFGDGTRLSIL.